Sequencing of this T cell receptor beta chain was carried out in a study of post-analysis software for immune sequencing data. Study-level results: TRBV5-6, TRBV5-1 and TRBV20-1 were among a few TRBV segments more frequent in patients than controls. Significantly decreased normalized Chao1 diversity was recorded for multiple sclerosis patients relative to controls.

Built from TCR beta cDNA, the libraries had unique molecular identifiers in them. TCRdb re-called the PCR reads through MiXCR, storing one row per CDR3 protein. The sample yields over 700,000 distinct CDR3 sequences, 30% seen once. Trimming removed 5 bases from V and 8 bases from J, with 13 bases in between. The CDR3 loop spans 12 amino acids. Germline values: CDR1 DFQATT, CDR2 SNEGSKA (reference sequence). This clonotype has a handful of counts. Its antigen is still unknown. The TCR comes from a girl between 10 and 17 years old with multiple sclerosis. The sample comprised blood. The V gene is TRBV20-1, the J gene TRBJ2-1; possibly TRBD1 for D (6 bases). The CDR3 coding sequence is TGCAGTGCTCTTGGACAGTTCTATGAGCAGTTCTTC. Translated: CSALGQFYEQFF.